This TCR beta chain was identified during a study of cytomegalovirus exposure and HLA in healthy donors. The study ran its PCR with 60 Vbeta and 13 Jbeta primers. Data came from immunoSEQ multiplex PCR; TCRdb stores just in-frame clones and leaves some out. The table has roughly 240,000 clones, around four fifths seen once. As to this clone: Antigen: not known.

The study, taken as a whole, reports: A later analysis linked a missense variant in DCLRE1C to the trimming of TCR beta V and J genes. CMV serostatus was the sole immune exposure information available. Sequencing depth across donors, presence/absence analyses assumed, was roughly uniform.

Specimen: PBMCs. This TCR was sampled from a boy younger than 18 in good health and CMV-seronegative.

For the CDR3, the DNA is TGTGCCAGCTCACCACGACAGGGGAAGAACACTGAAGCTTTCTTT. This gives the protein CASSPRQGKNTEAFF. V gene TRBV18 combines with J gene TRBJ1-1, with 8 bases identical to TRBD1. Germline trimming cut 1 base from V and 1 base from J; bases unmatched to any gene: 2. The CDR3 runs to 15 residues. CDR1 is KGHSH, CDR2 LQKENI, per germline.